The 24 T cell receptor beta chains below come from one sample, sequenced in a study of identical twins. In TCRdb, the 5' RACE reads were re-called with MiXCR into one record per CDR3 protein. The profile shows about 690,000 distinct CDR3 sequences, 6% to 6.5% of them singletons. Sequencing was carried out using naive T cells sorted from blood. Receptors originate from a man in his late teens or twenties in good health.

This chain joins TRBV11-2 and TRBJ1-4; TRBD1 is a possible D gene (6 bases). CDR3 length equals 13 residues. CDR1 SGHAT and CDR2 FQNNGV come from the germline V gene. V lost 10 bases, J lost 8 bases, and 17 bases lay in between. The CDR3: CATRGGGEEKLFF. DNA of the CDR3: TGTGCCACCAGAGGAGGGGGAGAGGAAAAACTGTTTTTT.

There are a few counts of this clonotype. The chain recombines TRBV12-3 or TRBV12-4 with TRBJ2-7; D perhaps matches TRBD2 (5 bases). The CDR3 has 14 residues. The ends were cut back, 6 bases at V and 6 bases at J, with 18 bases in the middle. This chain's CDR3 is CASRGPSRLGEQYF. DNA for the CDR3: TGTGCCAGCAGGGGCCCTAGCCGTCTGGGCGAGCAGTACTTC.

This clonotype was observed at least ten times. The CDR3 DNA reads as TGTGCCAGCAGCAAATGGACCTTAGGGGATGAGCAGTTCTTC. Its translation is CASSKWTLGDEQFF. The chain has TRBV11-2 and TRBJ2-1; weak D call: TRBD1 (5 bases). Trimming cost V 5 bases and J 8 bases, with 16 bases left between them. This CDR3 is built from 14 residues. CDR1 and CDR2 from the germline V gene are SGHAT and FQNNGV. Combining the CDR3 with reference TRBV11-2 and TRBJ2-1 gives the whole variable domain EAGVAQSPRYKIIEKRQSVAFWCNPISGHATLYWYQQILGQGPKLLIQFQNNGVVDDSQLPKDRFSAERLKGVDSTLKIQPAKLEDSAVYLCASSKWTLGDEQFFGPGTRLTVL.

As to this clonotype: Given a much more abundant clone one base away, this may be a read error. The CDR3 DNA is TGTGCCACCAGTGCCCCGACAGGGGGTGGCTACACCTTC. Protein sequence: CATSAPTGGGYTF. V gene TRBV24-1 combines with J gene TRBJ1-2; 9 positions match TRBD1. The germline gives CDR1 KGHDR, CDR2 SFDVKD. The ends lost 5 bases at V and 7 bases at J; junction bases unmatched: 4. The CDR3 totals 13 residues.

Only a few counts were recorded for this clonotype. CDR3 residues: CSAPRGLRLNANEQFF. For the CDR3, the DNA is TGCAGTGCTCCCCGAGGTCTAAGGCTGAACGCCAATGAGCAGTTCTTC. This sequence joins TRBV20-1 and TRBJ2-1; D uncertain. Trimming cost V 5 bases and J 6 bases, with 23 bases left between them. This CDR3 has 16 amino acids. Germline loops: CDR1 DFQATT, CDR2 SNEGSKA (reference sequence).

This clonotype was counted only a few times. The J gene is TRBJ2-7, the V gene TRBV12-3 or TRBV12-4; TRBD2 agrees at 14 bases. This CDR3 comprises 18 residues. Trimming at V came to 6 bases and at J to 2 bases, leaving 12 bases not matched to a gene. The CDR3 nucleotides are TGTGCCAGCAGAGGACCGGGACTAGCGGGAGTTTCCACCTACGAGCAGTACTTC. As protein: CASRGPGLAGVSTYEQYF.

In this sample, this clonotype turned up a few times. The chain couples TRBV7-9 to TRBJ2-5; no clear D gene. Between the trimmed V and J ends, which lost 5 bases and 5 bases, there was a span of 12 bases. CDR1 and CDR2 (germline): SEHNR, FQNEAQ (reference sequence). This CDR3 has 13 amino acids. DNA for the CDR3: TGTGCCAGCAGCCAACTGCTAACCGAGACCCAGTACTTC. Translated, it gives CASSQLLTETQYF.

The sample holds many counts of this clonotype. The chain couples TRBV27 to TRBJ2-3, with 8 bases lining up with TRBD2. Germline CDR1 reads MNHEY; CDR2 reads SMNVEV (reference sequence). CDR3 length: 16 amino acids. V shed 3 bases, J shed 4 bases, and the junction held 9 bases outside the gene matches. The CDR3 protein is CASSLWSGSAPDTQYF. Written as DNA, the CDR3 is TGTGCCAGCAGTTTGTGGAGCGGGAGTGCCCCAGATACGCAGTATTTT.

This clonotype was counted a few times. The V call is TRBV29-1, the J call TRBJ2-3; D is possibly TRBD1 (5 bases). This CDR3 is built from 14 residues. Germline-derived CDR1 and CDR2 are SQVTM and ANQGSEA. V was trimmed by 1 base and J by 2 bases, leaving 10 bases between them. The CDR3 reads CSVEVGLNTDTQYF. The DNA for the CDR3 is TGCAGCGTTGAAGTGGGGCTGAACACAGATACGCAGTATTTT.

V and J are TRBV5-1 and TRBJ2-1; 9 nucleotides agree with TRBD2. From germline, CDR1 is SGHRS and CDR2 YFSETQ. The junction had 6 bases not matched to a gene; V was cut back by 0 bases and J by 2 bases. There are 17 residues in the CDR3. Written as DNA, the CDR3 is TGCGCCAGCAGCTTGGAGGGTAGCGGGAGTCCCTACAATGAGCAGTTCTTC. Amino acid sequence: CASSLEGSGSPYNEQFF.

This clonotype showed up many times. As DNA, the CDR3 is TGCAGCGTGGTCTCGGGACAGGAATCCAATGAGCAGTTCTTC. Protein sequence: CSVVSGQESNEQFF. The genes are TRBV29-1 and TRBJ2-1; 8 bases map to TRBD1. V lost 6 bases, J lost 6 bases, and 10 bases stayed unmatched. Germline V gene data show CDR1 as SQVTM and CDR2 as ANQGSEA. The length of the CDR3 is 14 residues.

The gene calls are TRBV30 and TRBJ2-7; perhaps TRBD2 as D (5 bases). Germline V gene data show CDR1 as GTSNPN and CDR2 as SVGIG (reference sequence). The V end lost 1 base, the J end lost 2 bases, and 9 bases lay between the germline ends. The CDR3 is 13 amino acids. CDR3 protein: CAWSGGHTYEQYV. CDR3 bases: TGTGCCTGGAGTGGAGGGCACACCTACGAGCAGTACGTC.

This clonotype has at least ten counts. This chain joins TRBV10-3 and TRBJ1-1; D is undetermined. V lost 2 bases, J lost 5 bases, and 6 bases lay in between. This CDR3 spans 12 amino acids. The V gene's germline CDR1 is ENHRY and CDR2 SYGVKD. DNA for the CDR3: TGTGCCATCAGTGAGCCCGAAACTGAAGCTTTCTTT. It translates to CAISEPETEAFF.

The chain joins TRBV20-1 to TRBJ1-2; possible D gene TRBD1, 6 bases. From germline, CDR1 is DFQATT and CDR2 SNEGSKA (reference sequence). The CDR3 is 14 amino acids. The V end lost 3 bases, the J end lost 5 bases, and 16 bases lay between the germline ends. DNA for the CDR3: TGCAGTGCTAGGCTAGGGGGGAGATTTTATGGCTACACCTTC. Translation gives CSARLGGRFYGYTF.

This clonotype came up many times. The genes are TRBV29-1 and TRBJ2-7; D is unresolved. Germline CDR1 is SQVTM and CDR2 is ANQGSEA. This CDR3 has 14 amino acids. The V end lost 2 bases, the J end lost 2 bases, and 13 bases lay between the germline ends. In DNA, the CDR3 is TGCAGCGTTGAAAACCCCGAGGACCCCTACGAGCAGTACTTC. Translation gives CSVENPEDPYEQYF.

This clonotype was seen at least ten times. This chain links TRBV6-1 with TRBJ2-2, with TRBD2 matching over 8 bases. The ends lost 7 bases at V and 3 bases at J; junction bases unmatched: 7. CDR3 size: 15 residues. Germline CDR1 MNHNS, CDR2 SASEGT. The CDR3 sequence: CASMGVAGYTGELFF. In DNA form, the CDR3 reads TGTGCCAGCATGGGGGTAGCGGGGTACACCGGGGAGCTGTTTTTT.

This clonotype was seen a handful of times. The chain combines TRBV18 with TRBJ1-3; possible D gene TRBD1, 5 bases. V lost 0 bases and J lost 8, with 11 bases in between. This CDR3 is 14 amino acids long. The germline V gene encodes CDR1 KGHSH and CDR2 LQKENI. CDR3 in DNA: TGTGCCAGCTCACCACCGCAGGGAAGGGACACCATATATTTT. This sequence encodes CASSPPQGRDTIYF.

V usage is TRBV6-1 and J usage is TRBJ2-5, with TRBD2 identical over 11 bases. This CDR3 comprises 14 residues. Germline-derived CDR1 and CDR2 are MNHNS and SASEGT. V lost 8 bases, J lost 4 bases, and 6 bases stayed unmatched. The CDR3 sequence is CASGTSGSRETQYF. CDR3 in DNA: TGTGCCAGCGGAACTAGCGGGAGCAGAGAGACCCAGTACTTC.

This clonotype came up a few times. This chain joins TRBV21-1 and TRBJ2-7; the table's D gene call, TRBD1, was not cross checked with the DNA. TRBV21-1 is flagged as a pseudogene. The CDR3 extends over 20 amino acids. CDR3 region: CASSKGWGRETPTLSYEQYF. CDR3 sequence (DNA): TGTGCCAGCAGCAAAGGTTGGGGCAGGGAGACGCCGACGCTTTCCTACGAGCAGTACTTC.

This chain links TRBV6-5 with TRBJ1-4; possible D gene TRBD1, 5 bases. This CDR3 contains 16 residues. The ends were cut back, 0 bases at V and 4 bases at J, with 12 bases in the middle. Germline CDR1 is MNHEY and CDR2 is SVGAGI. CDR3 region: CASSYSRRGGNEKLFF. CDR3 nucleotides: TGTGCCAGCAGTTACTCGAGGAGGGGCGGTAATGAAAAACTGTTTTTT.

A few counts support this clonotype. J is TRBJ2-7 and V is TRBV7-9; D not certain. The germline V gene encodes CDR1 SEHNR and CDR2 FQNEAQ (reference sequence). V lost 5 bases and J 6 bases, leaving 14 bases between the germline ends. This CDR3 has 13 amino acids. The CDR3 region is CASSPSAVSEQYF. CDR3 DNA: TGTGCCAGCAGCCCCAGCGCAGTTTCCGAGCAGTACTTC. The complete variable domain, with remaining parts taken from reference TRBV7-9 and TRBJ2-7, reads DTGVSQNPRHKITKRGQNVTFRCDPISEHNRLYWYRQTLGQGPEFLTYFQNEAQLEKSRLLSDRFSAERPKGSFSTLEIQRTEQGDSAMYLCASSPSAVSEQYFGPGTRLTVT.

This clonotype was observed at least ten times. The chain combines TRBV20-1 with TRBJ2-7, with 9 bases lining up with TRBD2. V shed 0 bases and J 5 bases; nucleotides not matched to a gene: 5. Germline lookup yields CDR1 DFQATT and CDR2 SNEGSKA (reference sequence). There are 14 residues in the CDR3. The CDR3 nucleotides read TGCAGTGCTAGAGAGGCGGCTAGCGGGAACGAGCAGTACTTC. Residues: CSAREAASGNEQYF.

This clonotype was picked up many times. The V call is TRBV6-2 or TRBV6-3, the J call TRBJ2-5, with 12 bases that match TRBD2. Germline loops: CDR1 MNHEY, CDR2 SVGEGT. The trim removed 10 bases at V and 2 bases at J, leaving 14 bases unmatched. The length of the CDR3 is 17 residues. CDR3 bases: TGTGCCACCGGGGATGGACTAGCGGGGCTATTACAAGAGACCCAGTACTTC. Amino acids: CATGDGLAGLLQETQYF.

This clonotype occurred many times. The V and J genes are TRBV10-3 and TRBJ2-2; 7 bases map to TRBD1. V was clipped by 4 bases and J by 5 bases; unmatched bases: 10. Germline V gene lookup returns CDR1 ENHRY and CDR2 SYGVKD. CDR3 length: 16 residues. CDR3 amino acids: CAISGAGPGGTGELFF. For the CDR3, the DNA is TGTGCCATCAGTGGTGCTGGGCCAGGGGGTACCGGGGAGCTGTTTTTT.